This record concerns one T cell receptor beta chain sequence. Single viable CD3+CD4+CD8-CD45RO+ cells were sorted as the memory CD4+ T cells. V dropped 5 bases and J dropped 6 bases, with 11 bases sitting between them. Germline-derived CDR1 and CDR2 are SGHAT and FQNNGV. This CDR3 has 14 amino acids. The data derive from a study of memory CD4+ T cells and cytomegalovirus serostatus. The protocol was immunoSEQ multiplex PCR, while the TCRdb copy is restricted to in-frame clones and leaves out a portion. The sample yields about 75,000 clones, under 80% seen once. Sample: memory CD4+ T cells from blood. The chain has TRBV11-2 and TRBJ1-6, with D possibly TRBD1 on 5 matching bases. This receptor was taken from an adult in good health and CMV-seropositive. The CDR3 region has the DNA TGTGCCAGCAGCCCCAGGGTCGCTAATTCACCCCTCCACTTT. As protein: CASSPRVANSPLHF.